This entry is about one T cell receptor (beta chain). What it recognizes is unknown. The source of the sample is a study of chemoradiotherapy in HPV16-positive cancers. As for the study in general: Candidate HPV-specific T-cell clones and common TCR motifs came from functional assays in two HPV16-positive patients.

Repeated repertoire sampling spanned the course of chemoradiotherapy. Assay used: immunoSEQ multiplex PCR; TCRdb lists only in-frame clones, some missing. The sample contains thousands of clones, about 80% of which appear only once. Whole-study findings and limits: Better recurrence-free survival went with HPV-responsive T-cell expansion in HPV16-positive patients. Non-HPV-specific T cells did not expand in tumors during treatment, whereas candidate HPV-specific clones and E7-related motifs did.

Germline V CDR1 and CDR2: SGHAT, FQNNGV. Trimming at V came to 5 bases and at J to 5 bases, leaving 6 bases not matched to a gene. The CDR3 length is 15 residues. The material was blood, obtained from a patient who underwent chemoradiotherapy. This TCR was sampled from a human donor with HPV-associated anogenital cancer. V is TRBV11-2 and J is TRBJ2-4; 10 nucleotides line up with TRBD1. The CDR3 region has the DNA TGTGCCAGCAGCCAAACCGGGACAGGGGAAAACATTCAGTACTTC. Translating gives CASSQTGTGENIQYF. The full variable domain, its missing parts supplied by reference TRBV11-2 and TRBJ2-4, is EAGVAQSPRYKIIEKRQSVAFWCNPISGHATLYWYQQILGQGPKLLIQFQNNGVVDDSQLPKDRFSAERLKGVDSTLKIQPAKLEDSAVYLCASSQTGTGENIQYFGAGTRLSVL.